Listed here are 21 T cell receptor beta chains from one sample, sequenced in a study of blood T cell repertoires in COVID-19. Libraries were prepared by immunoSEQ multiplex PCR; TCRdb keeps only in-frame clonotypes and omits some of them. The sample records nearly 85,000 clones, about four fifths being singletons. Sequencing input: peripheral blood. The source of these receptors is a woman aged 55-69 years with acute or convalescent COVID-19.

The J gene is TRBJ1-1, the V gene TRBV5-1; no clear D gene. The ends were cut back, 4 bases at V and 8 bases at J, with 15 bases in the middle. The CDR3 has 13 amino acids. Germline V gene lookup returns CDR1 SGHRS and CDR2 YFSETQ. CDR3 sequence: CASSPAGEAEAFF. CDR3 bases: TGCGCCAGCAGCCCCGCCGGGGAGGCAGAAGCTTTCTTT.

A few counts support this clone. V and J are TRBV25-1 and TRBJ1-1, with TRBD1 as a possible D gene (6 bases). The germline CDR1 and CDR2 sequences are MGHDK and SYGVNS. The V and J ends lost 10 bases and 1 base respectively, with 10 bases between them. This CDR3 is 12 amino acids long. The CDR3 here is CATKTGNTEAFF. In DNA form, the CDR3 reads TGTGCCACCAAGACAGGGAACACTGAAGCTTTCTTT.

The chain uses TRBV6-1 and TRBJ2-2; TRBD2 is a possible D gene (5 bases). Trimming pared 2 bases from V and 8 bases from J, leaving 12 bases between. Looked up from germline, CDR1 is MNHNS and CDR2 is SASEGT. The CDR3 is 14 residues long. This CDR3 is CASSERAVVGELFF. The CDR3 nucleotides read TGTGCCAGCAGTGAAAGAGCGGTGGTGGGGGAGCTGTTTTTT.

This clone occurred once. The V call is TRBV5-1, the J call TRBJ2-7; D call uncertain. Looked up from germline, CDR1 is SGHRS and CDR2 is YFSETQ. The CDR3 runs 15 residues. The ends were cut back, 1 base at V and 6 bases at J, with 17 bases in the middle. CDR3 sequence: CASSLFSESKIEQYF. The CDR3 DNA is TGCGCCAGCAGCTTGTTTTCTGAGTCGAAGATCGAGCAGTACTTC. The entire variable domain, with the rest obtained from reference TRBV5-1 and TRBJ2-7, is as follows: KAGVTQTPRYLIKTRGQQVTLSCSPISGHRSVSWYQQTPGQGLQFLFEYFSETQRNKGNFPGRFSGRQFSNSRSEMNVSTLELGDSALYLCASSLFSESKIEQYFGPGTRLTVT.

The chain employs TRBV12-3 or TRBV12-4 and TRBJ1-4, with D possibly TRBD1 on 6 matching bases. The CDR3 sequence is 12 residues long. Trimming stripped 6 bases from V and 10 bases from J, with 12 bases between. The CDR3 coding sequence is TGTGCCAGCAGCTTTACAGGGTCAAAACTGTTTTTT. Amino acids: CASSFTGSKLFF.

The chain couples TRBV12-3 or TRBV12-4 to TRBJ1-2, with 11 bases fitting TRBD1. After removal of 6 bases from V and 8 bases from J, the junction contained 5 bases not matched to a gene. This CDR3 spans 13 amino acids. The CDR3 region is CASSPGQGAGYTF. Written as DNA, the CDR3 is TGTGCCAGCAGCCCAGGACAGGGGGCAGGCTACACCTTC.

This rearrangement joins TRBV7-2 to TRBJ2-2, with D unresolved. The CDR3 extends over 13 amino acids. V was pared by 5 bases and J by 0 bases, with 4 bases between. Germline CDR1 reads SGHTA; CDR2 reads FQGNSA. The CDR3: CASSTANTGELFF. Written as DNA, the CDR3 is TGTGCCAGCAGCACAGCGAACACCGGGGAGCTGTTTTTT.

The rearrangement uses TRBV27 and TRBJ1-1; D is undetermined. Trimming shortened V by 8 bases and J by 5 bases, and 15 bases separated the two germline ends. The length of the CDR3 is 13 residues. Germline values: CDR1 MNHEY, CDR2 SMNVEV (reference sequence). CDR3 nucleotide sequence: TGTGCCAGCCCTTTTCCGTCGGGTACTGAAGCTTTCTTT. This encodes CASPFPSGTEAFF.

This chain joins TRBV30 and TRBJ1-3; D is perhaps TRBD1 (5 bases). Germline-derived CDR1 and CDR2 are GTSNPN and SVGIG (reference sequence). This CDR3 has 14 residues. The germline V and J ends were trimmed by 3 bases and 3 bases, with 12 bases remaining between them. CDR3 sequence (DNA): TGTGCCTGGAGGTTAGGGGTCTATGGAAACACCATATATTTT. This codes for CAWRLGVYGNTIYF.

The chain combines TRBV9 with TRBJ2-7; 9 bases line up with TRBD2. J lost 1 base, V lost 0 bases, and 8 bases had no gene match. This CDR3 contains 17 residues. CDR1 is SGDLS, CDR2 YYNGEE, per germline. The CDR3 is CASSVEGAGGRSYEQYF. DNA for the CDR3: TGTGCCAGCAGCGTAGAGGGAGCGGGAGGCAGGTCCTACGAGCAGTACTTC.

In this sample, this clone turned up once. The V and J genes are TRBV30 and TRBJ1-2, with D unresolved. The germline V gene encodes CDR1 GTSNPN and CDR2 SVGIG (reference sequence). The CDR3 is 13 amino acids. V gave up 0 bases and J gave up 4 bases, with 9 bases separating them. In DNA, the CDR3 is TGTGCCTGGAGTGTACATCCACCCTATGGCTACACCTTC. Amino acids: CAWSVHPPYGYTF.

The chain couples TRBV7-9 to TRBJ1-1, with TRBD1 matching over 9 bases. The CDR3 covers 15 residues. From germline, CDR1 is SEHNR and CDR2 FQNEAQ (reference sequence). V was pared by 3 bases and J by 6 bases, with 8 bases of the junction left unmatched. CDR3: CASSLGTGGASEAFF. The CDR3 nucleotides are TGTGCCAGCAGCTTGGGCACAGGGGGCGCGTCTGAAGCTTTCTTT. Full variable domain (missing parts from reference TRBV7-9 and TRBJ1-1): DTGVSQNPRHKITKRGQNVTFRCDPISEHNRLYWYRQTLGQGPEFLTYFQNEAQLEKSRLLSDRFSAERPKGSFSTLEIQRTEQGDSAMYLCASSLGTGGASEAFFGQGTRLTVV.

This chain connects TRBV11-3 to TRBJ2-7; 9 bases line up with TRBD2. Germline V gene lookup returns CDR1 SGHNT and CDR2 YENEEA. The J segment lost 3 bases and the V segment lost 5 bases, leaving 8 bases of the junction unmatched. This CDR3 region has 15 residues. CDR3 sequence (DNA): TGTGCCAGCAGCCACGCGGGCGGGAGGGTCTACGAGCAGTACTTC. It is translated as CASSHAGGRVYEQYF.

In DNA, the CDR3 is TGTGCCAGCAGTGAATTCGGGACCGGGAGGGCCACTGAGCAGTTCTTC. Translated: CASSEFGTGRATEQFF. J is TRBJ2-1 and V is TRBV25-1; 8 bases match TRBD2. The CDR3 is 16 residues long. Germline CDR1 MGHDK, CDR2 SYGVNS. V lost 1 base, J lost 9 bases, and 11 bases stayed unmatched.

This rearrangement joins TRBV3-1 (or the pseudogene TRBV3-2) to TRBJ2-7, with D perhaps matching TRBD2 (6 bases). V dropped 5 bases and J dropped 6 bases, with 8 bases sitting between them. CDR3 length: 11 amino acids. The germline V gene has CDR1 LGHDT and CDR2 YNNKEL (reference sequence). CDR3 sequence reads: CASSRDFEQYF. For the CDR3, the DNA is TGTGCCAGCAGCAGGGACTTCGAGCAGTACTTC.

The V and J genes are TRBV25-1 and TRBJ1-5; D might be TRBD1 (5 bases). The CDR3 runs 14 residues. Germline CDR1 reads MGHDK; CDR2 reads SYGVNS. Between the trimmed V and J ends, which lost 3 bases and 6 bases, there was a span of 12 bases. CDR3 nucleotides: TGTGCCAGCAGTGAGTTACAGGTTTTTCAGCCCCAGCATTTT. The encoded protein is CASSELQVFQPQHF.

This chain links TRBV11-2 with TRBJ2-3; 12 nucleotides line up with TRBD1. J gave up 5 bases and V 4 bases, and 7 bases lay outside the gene matches. Germline loops: CDR1 SGHAT, CDR2 FQNNGV. The CDR3 consists of 16 residues. CDR3 nucleotides: TGTGCCAGCAGCTCGAGAGGGACAGGGGGCATAGATACGCAGTATTTT. Translating it yields CASSSRGTGGIDTQYF.

This clone showed up just a few times. In DNA form, the CDR3 reads TGTGCCAGCAGCTCTAGGACAGGGGATGGCTACACCTTC. It codes for CASSSRTGDGYTF. The V gene is TRBV11-3, the J gene TRBJ1-2; 9 positions match TRBD1. CDR1 and CDR2 (germline): SGHNT, YENEEA. V dropped 4 bases and J dropped 6; count of bases not matched to a gene: 3. The CDR3 spans 13 residues. Variable domain in full (rest from reference TRBV11-3 and TRBJ1-2): EAGVVQSPRYKIIEKKQPVAFWCNPISGHNTLYWYLQNLGQGPELLIRYENEEAVDDSQLPKDRFSAERLKGVDSTLKIQPAELGDSAVYLCASSSRTGDGYTFGSGTRLTVV.

The rearrangement links TRBV24-1 to TRBJ2-1; possible D gene TRBD2, 5 bases. The V end lost 2 bases, the J end lost 6 bases, and 10 bases lay between the germline ends. The CDR3 consists of 14 residues. In germline, CDR1 is KGHDR, CDR2 SFDVKD. This CDR3 reads CATSDSTRGNEQFF. CDR3 DNA sequence: TGTGCCACCAGTGATTCCACTAGAGGCAATGAGCAGTTCTTC.

This clone was recorded a few times. J is TRBJ1-4 and V is TRBV6-5; 8 bases are a match to TRBD1. This CDR3 comprises 14 residues. CDR1 and CDR2 (germline): MNHEY, SVGAGI. The V segment lost 6 bases and the J segment 3 bases; nucleotides outside the gene matches: 3. The CDR3 reads CASRKQGANEKLFF. The CDR3 DNA follows: TGTGCCAGCAGGAAACAGGGGGCTAATGAAAAACTGTTTTTT.

This clone has a handful of counts. Other DNA variants within this sample encode the same CDR3. This chain uses TRBV5-1 with TRBJ1-6; TRBD1 aligns across 9 bases. The V and J ends lost 0 bases and 10 bases, in that order; junction bases with no gene match: 5. The CDR3 is 15 residues long. CDR1 and CDR2 (germline): SGHRS, YFSETQ. The CDR3 nucleotides read TGCGCCAGCAGCTTGGGGGGACAGGGTCGATCACCCCTCCACTTT. Its protein is CASSLGGQGRSPLHF. Variable domain in full (rest from reference TRBV5-1 and TRBJ1-6): KAGVTQTPRYLIKTRGQQVTLSCSPISGHRSVSWYQQTPGQGLQFLFEYFSETQRNKGNFPGRFSGRQFSNSRSEMNVSTLELGDSALYLCASSLGGQGRSPLHFGNGTRLTVT.